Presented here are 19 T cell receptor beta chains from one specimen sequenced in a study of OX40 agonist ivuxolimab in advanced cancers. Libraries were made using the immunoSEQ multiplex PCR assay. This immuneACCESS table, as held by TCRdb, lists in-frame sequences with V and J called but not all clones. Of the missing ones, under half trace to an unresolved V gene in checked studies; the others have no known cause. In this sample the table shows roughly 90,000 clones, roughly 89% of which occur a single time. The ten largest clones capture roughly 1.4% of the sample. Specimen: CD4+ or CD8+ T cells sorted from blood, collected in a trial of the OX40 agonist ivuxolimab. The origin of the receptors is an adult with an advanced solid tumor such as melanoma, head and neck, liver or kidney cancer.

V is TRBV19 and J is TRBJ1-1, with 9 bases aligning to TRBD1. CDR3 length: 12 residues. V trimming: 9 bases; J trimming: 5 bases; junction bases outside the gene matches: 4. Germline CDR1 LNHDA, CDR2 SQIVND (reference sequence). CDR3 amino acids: CASHRGRTEAFF. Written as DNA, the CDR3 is TGTGCCAGCCACAGGGGGCGAACTGAAGCTTTCTTT. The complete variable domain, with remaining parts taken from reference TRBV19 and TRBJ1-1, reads DGGITQSPKYLFRKEGQNVTLSCEQNLNHDAMYWYRQDPGQGLRLIYYSQIVNDFQKGDIAEGYSVSREKKESFPLTVTSAQKNPTAFYLCASHRGRTEAFFGQGTRLTVV.

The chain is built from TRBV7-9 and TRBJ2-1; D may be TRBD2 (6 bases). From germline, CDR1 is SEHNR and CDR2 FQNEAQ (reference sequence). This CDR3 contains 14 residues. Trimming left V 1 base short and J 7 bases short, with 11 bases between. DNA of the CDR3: TGTGCCAGCAGCTTAGGACTAGGGCAGAATGAGCAGTTCTTC. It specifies CASSLGLGQNEQFF.

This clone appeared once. The CDR3: CASKPGLWPTGELFF. DNA of the CDR3: TGTGCCAGCAAACCGGGACTTTGGCCGACCGGGGAGCTGTTTTTT. The V and J genes are TRBV6-1 and TRBJ2-2; tentative D call: TRBD2 (6 bases). The CDR3 sequence is 15 residues long. Trimming removed 7 bases from V and 5 bases from J, with 17 bases in between. Germline loops: CDR1 MNHNS, CDR2 SASEGT.

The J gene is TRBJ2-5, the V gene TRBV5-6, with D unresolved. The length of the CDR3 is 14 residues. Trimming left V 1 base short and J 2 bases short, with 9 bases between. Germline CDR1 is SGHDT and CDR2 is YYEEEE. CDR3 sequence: CASSLPNRQETQYF. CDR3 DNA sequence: TGTGCCAGCAGCTTGCCTAATCGGCAAGAGACCCAGTACTTC. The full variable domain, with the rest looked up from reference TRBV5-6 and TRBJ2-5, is DAGVTQSPTHLIKTRGQQVTLRCSPKSGHDTVSWYQQALGQGPQFIFQYYEEEERQRGNFPDRFSGHQFPNYSSELNVNALLLGDSALYLCASSLPNRQETQYFGPGTRLLVL.

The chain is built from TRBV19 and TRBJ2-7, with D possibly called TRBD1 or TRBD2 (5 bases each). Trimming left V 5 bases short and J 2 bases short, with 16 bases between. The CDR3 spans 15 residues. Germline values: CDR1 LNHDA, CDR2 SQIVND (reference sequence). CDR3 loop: CASSPGTGTTYEQYF. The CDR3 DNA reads TGTGCCAGTAGTCCGGGTACCGGGACGACCTACGAGCAGTACTTC.

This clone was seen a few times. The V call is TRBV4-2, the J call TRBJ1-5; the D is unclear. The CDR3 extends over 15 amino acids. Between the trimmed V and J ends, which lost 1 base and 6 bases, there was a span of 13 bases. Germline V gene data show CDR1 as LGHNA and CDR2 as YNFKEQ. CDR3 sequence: CASSQGSRAVQPQHF. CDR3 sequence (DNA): TGTGCCAGCAGCCAAGGGAGCCGGGCGGTTCAGCCCCAGCATTTT.

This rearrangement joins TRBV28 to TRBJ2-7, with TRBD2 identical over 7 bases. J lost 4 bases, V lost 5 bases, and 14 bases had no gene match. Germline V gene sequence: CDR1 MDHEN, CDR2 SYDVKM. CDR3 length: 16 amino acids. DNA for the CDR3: TGTGCCAGCAGTCCCCCCCCGGCGGGGGTTAAGTACGAGCAGTACTTC. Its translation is CASSPPPAGVKYEQYF.

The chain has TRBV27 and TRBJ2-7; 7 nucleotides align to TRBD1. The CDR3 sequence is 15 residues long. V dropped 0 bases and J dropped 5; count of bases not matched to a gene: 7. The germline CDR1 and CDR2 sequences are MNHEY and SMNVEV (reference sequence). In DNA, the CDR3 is TGTGCCAGCAGTTTATCTTGGGCAGGGGGAGACGAGCAGTACTTC. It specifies CASSLSWAGGDEQYF.

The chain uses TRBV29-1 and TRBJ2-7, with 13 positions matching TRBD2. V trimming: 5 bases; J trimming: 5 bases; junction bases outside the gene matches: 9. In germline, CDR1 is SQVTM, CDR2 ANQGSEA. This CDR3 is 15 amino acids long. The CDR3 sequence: CSVTRTSGRVDEQYF. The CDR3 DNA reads TGCAGCGTTACTCGGACTAGCGGGAGAGTCGACGAGCAGTACTTC.

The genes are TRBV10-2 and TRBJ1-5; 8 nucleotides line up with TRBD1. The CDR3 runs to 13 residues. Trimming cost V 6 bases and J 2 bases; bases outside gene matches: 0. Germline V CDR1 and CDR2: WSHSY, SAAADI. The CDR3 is CASRGQGNQPQHF. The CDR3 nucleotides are TGCGCCAGCAGGGGACAGGGCAATCAGCCCCAGCATTTT.

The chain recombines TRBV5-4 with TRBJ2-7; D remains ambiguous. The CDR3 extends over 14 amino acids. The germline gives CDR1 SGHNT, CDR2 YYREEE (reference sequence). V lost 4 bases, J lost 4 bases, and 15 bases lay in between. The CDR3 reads CASSAEARTYEQYF. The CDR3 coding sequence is TGTGCCAGCAGCGCCGAGGCGCGAACGTACGAGCAGTACTTC.

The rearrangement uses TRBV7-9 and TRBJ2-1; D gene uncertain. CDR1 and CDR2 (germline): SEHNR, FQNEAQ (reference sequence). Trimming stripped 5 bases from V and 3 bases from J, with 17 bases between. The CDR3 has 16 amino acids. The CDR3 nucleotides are TGTGCCAGCAGCCCGATACGTACTGCGAGCTACAATGAGCAGTTCTTC. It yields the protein CASSPIRTASYNEQFF.

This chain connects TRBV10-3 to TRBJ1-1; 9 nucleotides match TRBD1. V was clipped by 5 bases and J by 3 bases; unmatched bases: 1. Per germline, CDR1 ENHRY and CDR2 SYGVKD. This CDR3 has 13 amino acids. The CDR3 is CAISRQGDTEAFF. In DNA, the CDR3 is TGTGCCATCAGTAGACAGGGGGACACTGAAGCTTTCTTT.

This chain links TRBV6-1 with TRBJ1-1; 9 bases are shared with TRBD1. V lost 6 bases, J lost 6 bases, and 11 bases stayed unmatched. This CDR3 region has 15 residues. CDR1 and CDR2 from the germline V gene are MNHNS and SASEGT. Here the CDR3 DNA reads TGTGCCAGCAGGCCCGAAAAGGGACAGGGCGCTGAAGCTTTCTTT. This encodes CASRPEKGQGAEAFF.

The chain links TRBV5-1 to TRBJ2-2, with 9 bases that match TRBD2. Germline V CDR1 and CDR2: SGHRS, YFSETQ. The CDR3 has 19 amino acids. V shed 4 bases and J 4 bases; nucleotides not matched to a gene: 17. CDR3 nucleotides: TGCGCCAGCAGCCCCCTAGGTCGGGCGGGGGGGCCCGGCACCGGGGAGCTGTTTTTT. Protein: CASSPLGRAGGPGTGELFF.

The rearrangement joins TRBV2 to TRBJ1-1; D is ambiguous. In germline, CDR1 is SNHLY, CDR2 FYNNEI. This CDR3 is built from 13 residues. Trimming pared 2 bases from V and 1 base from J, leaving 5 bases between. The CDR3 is CASSELRNTEAFF. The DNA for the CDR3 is TGTGCCAGCAGTGAATTAAGGAACACTGAAGCTTTCTTT.

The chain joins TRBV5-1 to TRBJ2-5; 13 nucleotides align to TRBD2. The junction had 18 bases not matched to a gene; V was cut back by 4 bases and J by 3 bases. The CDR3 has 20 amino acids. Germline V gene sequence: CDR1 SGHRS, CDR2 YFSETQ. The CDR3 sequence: CASSRGRGTSGAGEEETQYF. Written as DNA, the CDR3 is TGCGCCAGCAGCCGGGGGAGGGGGACTAGCGGGGCTGGAGAGGAAGAGACCCAGTACTTC.

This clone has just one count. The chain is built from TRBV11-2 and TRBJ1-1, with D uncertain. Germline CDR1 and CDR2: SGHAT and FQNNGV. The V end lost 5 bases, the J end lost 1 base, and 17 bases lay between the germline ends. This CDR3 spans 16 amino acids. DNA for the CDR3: TGTGCCAGCAGCCCCGGGAGGGTGGTATGGAACACTGAAGCTTTCTTT. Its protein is CASSPGRVVWNTEAFF.

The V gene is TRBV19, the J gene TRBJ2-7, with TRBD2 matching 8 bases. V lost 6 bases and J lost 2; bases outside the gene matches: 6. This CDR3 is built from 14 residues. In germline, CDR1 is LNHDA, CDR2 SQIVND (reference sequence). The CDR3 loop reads CASRQTSDTYEQYF. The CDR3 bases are TGTGCCAGTAGACAGACTAGCGACACCTACGAGCAGTACTTC.